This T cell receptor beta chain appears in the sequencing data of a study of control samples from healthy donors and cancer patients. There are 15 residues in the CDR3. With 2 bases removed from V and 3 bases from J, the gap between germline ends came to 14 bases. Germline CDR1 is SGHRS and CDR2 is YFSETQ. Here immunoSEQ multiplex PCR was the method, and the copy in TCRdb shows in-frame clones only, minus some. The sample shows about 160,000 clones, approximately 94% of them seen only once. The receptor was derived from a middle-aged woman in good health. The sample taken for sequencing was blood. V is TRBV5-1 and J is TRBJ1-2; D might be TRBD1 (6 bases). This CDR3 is CASSLTQGRDYGYTF. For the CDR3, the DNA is TGCGCCAGCAGCTTAACCCAGGGGCGGGACTATGGCTACACCTTC.